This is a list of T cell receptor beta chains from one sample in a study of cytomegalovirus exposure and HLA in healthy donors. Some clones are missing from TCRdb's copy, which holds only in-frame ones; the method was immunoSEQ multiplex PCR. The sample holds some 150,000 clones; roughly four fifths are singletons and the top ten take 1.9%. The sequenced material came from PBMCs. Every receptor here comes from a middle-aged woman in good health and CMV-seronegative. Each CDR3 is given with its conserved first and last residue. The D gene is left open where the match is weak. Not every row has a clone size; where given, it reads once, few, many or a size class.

CDR3 DNA: TGTGCCAGCTCAACAGGGACTAGCGGGAGATCCGGGGAGCTGTTTTTT; CDR3 protein: CASSTGTSGRSGELFF; clone size: .; V gene: TRBV18; D gene: TRBD2; J gene: TRBJ2-2
CDR3 DNA: TGTGCCAGCAGTGATGGGACAGGGTACTTAGAGACCCAGTACTTC; CDR3 protein: CASSDGTGYLETQYF; clone size: .; V gene: TRBV25-1; D gene: TRBD1; J gene: TRBJ2-5
CDR3 DNA: TGTGCCAGCAGCGCATTGACAGGAAACTACTATGGCTACACCTTC; CDR3 protein: CASSALTGNYYGYTF; clone size: .; V gene: TRBV9; D gene: .; J gene: TRBJ1-2
CDR3 DNA: TGTGCCAGCAGTCCCCTGCGGGGGCTTTACAATGAGCAGTTCTTC; CDR3 protein: CASSPLRGLYNEQFF; clone size: .; V gene: TRBV27; D gene: .; J gene: TRBJ2-1
CDR3 DNA: TGTGCCAGCAGCTTAACGTCTCTACAGAACTATGGCTACACCTTC; CDR3 protein: CASSLTSLQNYGYTF; clone size: once; V gene: TRBV7-9; D gene: .; J gene: TRBJ1-2
CDR3 DNA: TGTGCCAGCAGGTCAGGGGGCCCCCAGCGAGATCCCCAGCATTTT; CDR3 protein: CASRSGGPQRDPQHF; clone size: .; V gene: TRBV28; D gene: TRBD1; J gene: TRBJ1-5
CDR3 DNA: TGTGCCAGCAGAACTACTAGTTCAACGCACAATGAGCAGTTCTTC; CDR3 protein: CASRTTSSTHNEQFF; clone size: few; V gene: TRBV27; D gene: .; J gene: TRBJ2-1
CDR3 DNA: TGTGCCAGCAGCCTACGTCTGGGACTAGCGTACAATGAGCAGTTCTTC; CDR3 protein: CASSLRLGLAYNEQFF; clone size: .; V gene: TRBV7-2; D gene: TRBD2; J gene: TRBJ2-1
CDR3 DNA: TGCAGCGTCCGATACTCCCTTAGCACAGATACGCAGTATTTT; CDR3 protein: CSVRYSLSTDTQYF; clone size: once; V gene: TRBV29-1; D gene: .; J gene: TRBJ2-3
CDR3 DNA: TGTGCCAGCAGCCCGGGTCGGGACACTGAAGCTTTCTTT; CDR3 protein: CASSPGRDTEAFF; clone size: .; V gene: TRBV7-2; D gene: .; J gene: TRBJ1-1
CDR3 DNA: TGTGCCAGCAGTCCGGGACAGGGACGGAGGGTAAAACTGTTTTTT; CDR3 protein: CASSPGQGRRVKLFF; clone size: .; V gene: TRBV28; D gene: TRBD1; J gene: TRBJ1-4
CDR3 DNA: TGTGCCAGCAGTTACTCGACTCCAAGCTCTGGAAACACCATATATTTT; CDR3 protein: CASSYSTPSSGNTIYF; clone size: .; V gene: TRBV6-6; D gene: .; J gene: TRBJ1-3
CDR3 DNA: TGTGCCAGCTCACCATGGGAGCACTCCTACGAGCAGTACTTC; CDR3 protein: CASSPWEHSYEQYF; clone size: .; V gene: TRBV18; D gene: .; J gene: TRBJ2-7
CDR3 DNA: TGTGCCAGCAGTTCCGTCCCGGGACAGGGAAATGGGCCCCAGCATTTT; CDR3 protein: CASSSVPGQGNGPQHF; clone size: .; V gene: TRBV6-5; D gene: TRBD1; J gene: TRBJ1-5
CDR3 DNA: TGTGCCAGCAGTTACTTTAAGGCGGTAGAAGAGCCCCAGCATTTT; CDR3 protein: CASSYFKAVEEPQHF; clone size: .; V gene: TRBV6-5; D gene: .; J gene: TRBJ1-5
CDR3 DNA: TGTGCCAGCAGCCGTGACAGGGCACTATCCTACGAGCAGTACTTC; CDR3 protein: CASSRDRALSYEQYF; clone size: .; V gene: TRBV7-2; D gene: TRBD1; J gene: TRBJ2-7
CDR3 DNA: TGTGCCAGTAGCATCAGGGGGCCCCACGAGCAGTACTTC; CDR3 protein: CASSIRGPHEQYF; clone size: .; V gene: TRBV19; D gene: TRBD1; J gene: TRBJ2-7
CDR3 DNA: TGTGCCAGTAGAAGGGACAGGGTTCAGGATGGCTACACCTTC; CDR3 protein: CASRRDRVQDGYTF; clone size: .; V gene: TRBV19; D gene: TRBD1; J gene: TRBJ1-2
CDR3 DNA: TGTGCCAGCAGCTTGGCCCTATGGGGGGCCGGGGAGCTGTTTTTT; CDR3 protein: CASSLALWGAGELFF; clone size: .; V gene: TRBV5-6; D gene: .; J gene: TRBJ2-2
CDR3 DNA: TGTGCCAGCAGCCCAGGACAGGGTGACTATGGCTACACCTTC; CDR3 protein: CASSPGQGDYGYTF; clone size: few; V gene: TRBV5-4; D gene: TRBD1; J gene: TRBJ1-2
CDR3 DNA: TGTGCCAGCAGCCCAGGAGGGAGCTCCTACGAGCAGTACTTC; CDR3 protein: CASSPGGSSYEQYF; clone size: .; V gene: TRBV7-3; D gene: .; J gene: TRBJ2-7
CDR3 DNA: TGTGCCAGCAGCTTAGCGGGAGTACCAGATACGCAGTATTTT; CDR3 protein: CASSLAGVPDTQYF; clone size: once; V gene: TRBV7-3; D gene: TRBD2; J gene: TRBJ2-3
CDR3 DNA: TGTGCCAGTAGTATTGACAGGGGCGAGACCCAGTACTTC; CDR3 protein: CASSIDRGETQYF; clone size: .; V gene: TRBV19; D gene: TRBD1; J gene: TRBJ2-5
CDR3 DNA: TGTGCCAGCAGTTACGGAGCAACCCATTCCTACGAGCAGTACTTC; CDR3 protein: CASSYGATHSYEQYF; clone size: .; V gene: TRBV6-5; D gene: .; J gene: TRBJ2-7
CDR3 DNA: TGCGCCAGCAGCTTGGACGGGGACACCTCCTACAATGAGCAGTTCTTC; CDR3 protein: CASSLDGDTSYNEQFF; clone size: .; V gene: TRBV5-1; D gene: .; J gene: TRBJ2-1
CDR3 DNA: TGTGCCAGCAGCTCGGGCGGGAGGGCCAGGTACGAGCAGTACTTC; CDR3 protein: CASSSGGRARYEQYF; clone size: once; V gene: TRBV5-4; D gene: TRBD2; J gene: TRBJ2-7
CDR3 DNA: TGTGCCAGCAGTTCAGGAGCCCGACTAGCCGACGAGCAGTACTTC; CDR3 protein: CASSSGARLADEQYF; clone size: .; V gene: TRBV6-5; D gene: TRBD2; J gene: TRBJ2-7
CDR3 DNA: TGTGCCAGCAGTACCCAGGGGGTAGATCAGCCCCAGCATTTT; CDR3 protein: CASSTQGVDQPQHF; clone size: .; V gene: TRBV2; D gene: TRBD1; J gene: TRBJ1-5
CDR3 DNA: TGTGCCAGCAGCCTCGCGGGAGGCTCCTACGAGCAGTACTTC; CDR3 protein: CASSLAGGSYEQYF; clone size: .; V gene: TRBV6-5; D gene: TRBD2; J gene: TRBJ2-7
CDR3 DNA: TGCAGCGTTGAATGGTTACTAAAAGGCTCCTACGAGCAGTACTTC; CDR3 protein: CSVEWLLKGSYEQYF; clone size: .; V gene: TRBV29-1; D gene: .; J gene: TRBJ2-7
CDR3 DNA: TGCGCTAGCTCTGAGGAAGATACGCAGTATTTT; CDR3 protein: CASSEEDTQYF; clone size: .; V gene: TRBV5-1; D gene: .; J gene: TRBJ2-3
CDR3 DNA: TGTGCCAGCCAAAAAAGCTTGGTATACAATGAGCAGTTCTTC; CDR3 protein: CASQKSLVYNEQFF; clone size: .; V gene: TRBV28; D gene: .; J gene: TRBJ2-1
CDR3 DNA: TGTGCCAGCAGCTTAGTTACTAGCGTGTCTGAGCAGTACTTC; CDR3 protein: CASSLVTSVSEQYF; clone size: .; V gene: TRBV7-2; D gene: TRBD2; J gene: TRBJ2-7
CDR3 DNA: TGTGCCAGCAGTTTAGGGGGCGGCCCGAAGTACGAGCAGTACTTC; CDR3 protein: CASSLGGGPKYEQYF; clone size: .; V gene: TRBV28; D gene: .; J gene: TRBJ2-7
CDR3 DNA: TGTGCCAGCTCCGGGACTAGCCTCCCCTATGAGCAGTTCTTC; CDR3 protein: CASSGTSLPYEQFF; clone size: .; V gene: TRBV18; D gene: TRBD2; J gene: TRBJ2-1
CDR3 DNA: TGTGCCAGCAGTTATGGAGGGCTCAATGAGCAGTTCTTC; CDR3 protein: CASSYGGLNEQFF; clone size: .; V gene: TRBV7-3; D gene: .; J gene: TRBJ2-1
CDR3 DNA: TGTGCCAGCGTAGGGACTCGAGAAGAGACCCAGTACTTC; CDR3 protein: CASVGTREETQYF; clone size: .; V gene: TRBV18; D gene: .; J gene: TRBJ2-5
CDR3 DNA: TGTGCCAGCAGCAGACAGGGTGTTAAAGTTCCCGAGCAGTACTTC; CDR3 protein: CASSRQGVKVPEQYF; clone size: .; V gene: TRBV9; D gene: TRBD1; J gene: TRBJ2-7